One and the same sample provided the 25 T cell receptor beta chains below, sequenced in a study of fetal regulatory T cell absence and autoimmunity (dated by TCRdb to about 2017). The protocol used for the library was the immunoSEQ multiplex PCR assay. Sourced from immuneACCESS, this table was stored by TCRdb with only in-frame sequences that have V and J called. A share of the clones is absent; for the studies checked, an unresolved V gene accounts for under half, and the remainder has no known explanation. The sample contains more than 85,000 clones, around 72% of them found a single time. Just under 2% of the sample belongs to the ten largest clones. Sequenced sample: pancreas tissue. The receptors come from a male donor with IPEX syndrome.

This chain connects TRBV7-6 to TRBJ2-2; unclear D gene. Trimming stripped 1 base from V and 7 bases from J, with 16 bases between. The CDR3 length is 16 residues. Germline CDR1 reads SGHVS; CDR2 reads FNYEAQ. CDR3 region: CASSLVVENLGGELFF. The CDR3 DNA sequence: TGTGCCAGCAGCTTAGTCGTAGAGAACCTCGGCGGGGAGCTGTTTTTT.

The rearrangement uses TRBV20-1 and TRBJ2-7; the match to TRBD1 covers 7 bases. Trimming removed 7 bases from V and 5 bases from J; junction bases left unmatched: 5. There are 11 residues in the CDR3. Germline CDR1 reads DFQATT; CDR2 reads SNEGSKA (reference sequence). CDR3 protein: CSGRDRDEQYF. The CDR3 region has the DNA TGCAGTGGCCGGGACAGAGACGAGCAGTACTTC.

This clone was detected a few times. V usage is TRBV7-2 and J usage is TRBJ1-2; perhaps TRBD1 as D (6 bases). The germline V gene encodes CDR1 SGHTA and CDR2 FQGNSA. This CDR3 region has 13 residues. Trimming left V 3 bases short and J 4 bases short, with 9 bases between. The CDR3 coding sequence is TGTGCCAGCAGCTTCAGGGGCGTCTATGGCTACACCTTC. Residues: CASSFRGVYGYTF.

V gene TRBV19 combines with J gene TRBJ1-5; D remains ambiguous. V dropped 0 bases and J dropped 5 bases, with 8 bases sitting between them. Germline loops: CDR1 LNHDA, CDR2 SQIVND (reference sequence). This CDR3 is built from 14 residues. CDR3 protein: CASSIELGDQPQHF. In nucleotides, the CDR3 is TGTGCCAGTAGTATAGAACTCGGGGATCAGCCCCAGCATTTT. Full variable domain (rest looked up from reference TRBV19 and TRBJ1-5): DGGITQSPKYLFRKEGQNVTLSCEQNLNHDAMYWYRQDPGQGLRLIYYSQIVNDFQKGDIAEGYSVSREKKESFPLTVTSAQKNPTAFYLCASSIELGDQPQHFGDGTRLSIL.

This clone was picked up a small number of times. V and J are TRBV19 and TRBJ1-1; tentatively, D is TRBD1 (6 bases). CDR1 and CDR2 (germline): LNHDA, SQIVND (reference sequence). The CDR3 totals 12 residues. The V and J ends lost 6 bases and 7 bases respectively, with 12 bases between them. As DNA, the CDR3 is TGTGCCAGTAGCGACAGGCGGGGTGAAGCTTTCTTT. The encoded protein is CASSDRRGEAFF.

This clone appeared many times. The rearrangement uses TRBV7-6 and TRBJ2-1; 8 bases are shared with TRBD1. V lost 4 bases and J lost 4; bases outside the gene matches: 0. This CDR3 comprises 13 residues. Germline V gene data show CDR1 as SGHVS and CDR2 as FNYEAQ. CDR3 in amino acids: CASSWTGYNEQFF. The CDR3 DNA sequence: TGTGCCAGCAGCTGGACAGGGTACAATGAGCAGTTCTTC.

The V call is TRBV5-1, the J call TRBJ2-3; no firm D call. V was cut by 5 bases and J by 5 bases, with 18 bases left in between. The CDR3 length is 15 residues. Germline V gives CDR1 SGHRS, CDR2 YFSETQ. The CDR3 nucleotides are TGCGCCAGCAGGGGTGACTTTAGGGTTGAAGATACGCAGTATTTT. It codes for CASRGDFRVEDTQYF.

The chain couples TRBV27 to TRBJ1-2; 10 bases fit TRBD1. The trim removed 4 bases at V and 8 bases at J, leaving 13 bases unmatched. This CDR3 spans 16 amino acids. Germline V gene sequence: CDR1 MNHEY, CDR2 SMNVEV (reference sequence). This CDR3 reads CASSSGTGAIVDGYTF. For the CDR3, the DNA is TGTGCCAGCAGTTCCGGGACAGGGGCTATAGTCGACGGCTACACCTTC.

CDR3 amino acids: CASSPGQGTDTQYF. CDR3 in DNA: TGCGCCAGCAGCCCGGGACAGGGCACAGATACGCAGTATTTT. The V call is TRBV4-1, the J call TRBJ2-3, with TRBD1 matching over 8 bases. The germline CDR1 and CDR2 sequences are MGHRA and YSYEKL. The J segment lost 1 base and the V segment lost 4 bases, leaving 1 base of the junction unmatched. The CDR3 totals 14 residues.

The V call is TRBV11-3, the J call TRBJ2-5, with D possibly TRBD2 on 5 matching bases. V lost 0 bases and J lost 4, with 9 bases in between. This CDR3 spans 14 amino acids. CDR1 and CDR2 from the germline V gene are SGHNT and YENEEA. Written as DNA, the CDR3 is TGTGCCAGCAGCTTAGATCTAGCCCGAGAGACCCAGTACTTC. Its protein is CASSLDLARETQYF.

The chain uses TRBV10-3 and TRBJ1-2, with 9 bases that match TRBD1. This CDR3 region has 15 residues. With 6 bases clipped from V and 5 bases from J, the junction kept 10 bases outside the gene matches. Germline CDR1 and CDR2: ENHRY and SYGVKD. The chain's CDR3 is CAIRPGQGGRYGYTF. CDR3 DNA: TGTGCCATCAGACCGGGACAGGGAGGGCGATATGGCTACACCTTC.

The rearrangement links TRBV4-1 to TRBJ1-3; TRBD1 matches at 7 bases. V shed 2 bases and J 2 bases; nucleotides not matched to a gene: 0. CDR3 length: 14 residues. The germline CDR1 and CDR2 sequences are MGHRA and YSYEKL. The CDR3: CASSQQGAGNTIYF. DNA of the CDR3: TGCGCCAGCAGCCAACAGGGGGCTGGAAACACCATATATTTT.

This clone came up once. As DNA, the CDR3 is TGCGCCAGCAGTGAGAGAGGGGGCTACGAGCAGTACTTC. It yields the protein CASSERGGYEQYF. The chain recombines TRBV10-1 with TRBJ2-7; a weak D match, TRBD1 (6 bases). The CDR3 is 13 residues long. V gave up 2 bases and J gave up 3 bases, with 8 bases separating them. Germline V lookup: CDR1 WNHNN, CDR2 SYGVQD (reference sequence).

This clone was seen more than once but under ten times. The gene calls are TRBV5-1 and TRBJ1-2; D not certain. The CDR3 runs 14 residues. Deletions cut 4 bases from V and 3 bases from J, with 13 bases between. Looked up from germline, CDR1 is SGHRS and CDR2 is YFSETQ. The CDR3 DNA is TGCGCCAGCAGCCCCATGGCGGGTGACTATGGCTACACCTTC. Its translation is CASSPMAGDYGYTF.

The chain recombines TRBV7-2 with TRBJ2-7; D is possibly TRBD1 (5 bases). The CDR3 covers 14 residues. The V end lost 1 base, the J end lost 3 bases, and 10 bases lay between the germline ends. Germline CDR1 and CDR2: SGHTA and FQGNSA. Here the CDR3 reads CASSLVGRYYEQYF. The CDR3 nucleotides read TGTGCCAGCAGCTTAGTGGGGCGGTACTACGAGCAGTACTTC.

This clone was seen only once. The chain is built from TRBV7-2 and TRBJ2-1, with D possibly matching TRBD2 (9 bases). There are 15 residues in the CDR3. Deletions cut 4 bases from V and 10 bases from J, with 20 bases between. From germline, CDR1 is SGHTA and CDR2 FQGNSA. This chain's CDR3 is CASSSGGGRASEQFF. In nucleotides, the CDR3 is TGTGCCAGCAGCTCAGGGGGCGGGAGGGCCTCAGAGCAGTTCTTC.

The V call is TRBV7-8, the J call TRBJ1-3; possibly TRBD1 for D (6 bases). This CDR3 is built from 17 residues. V lost 4 bases and J lost 3, with 19 bases in between. Germline V gene sequence: CDR1 SGHVS, CDR2 FQNEAQ. The CDR3 spells CASSSVPGTPVGNTIYF. As DNA, the CDR3 is TGTGCCAGCAGCTCGGTACCCGGGACACCCGTTGGAAACACCATATATTTT.

The rearrangement links TRBV7-2 to TRBJ2-7; 8 bases are shared with TRBD1. Germline CDR1 SGHTA, CDR2 FQGNSA. CDR3 length equals 14 residues. The ends lost 4 bases at V and 4 bases at J; junction bases unmatched: 6. This CDR3 is CASSSGQGAYEQYF. CDR3 coding DNA: TGTGCCAGCAGCTCCGGACAGGGTGCTTACGAGCAGTACTTC.

There are a few counts of this clone. The chain couples TRBV19 to TRBJ2-5, with D perhaps assigned TRBD1 or TRBD2 (5 bases each). V lost 0 bases to trimming and J lost 7 bases, with 12 bases between them. This CDR3 is built from 14 residues. Germline CDR1 LNHDA, CDR2 SQIVND (reference sequence). The CDR3 coding sequence is TGTGCCAGTAGTATAGATCTAGGGACGTGGACCCAGTACTTC. It encodes CASSIDLGTWTQYF. The variable domain in full, completed from reference TRBV19 and TRBJ2-5, reads DGGITQSPKYLFRKEGQNVTLSCEQNLNHDAMYWYRQDPGQGLRLIYYSQIVNDFQKGDIAEGYSVSREKKESFPLTVTSAQKNPTAFYLCASSIDLGTWTQYFGPGTRLLVL.

This clone was seen a handful of times. The chain combines TRBV5-1 with TRBJ2-7; D gene uncertain. Germline values: CDR1 SGHRS, CDR2 YFSETQ. V was trimmed by 3 bases and J by 7 bases, leaving 8 bases between them. The CDR3 runs to 11 residues. Here the CDR3 reads CASSWQEEQYF. The DNA of the CDR3 is TGCGCCAGCAGCTGGCAGGAGGAGCAGTACTTC. The variable domain in full, with the rest retrieved from reference TRBV5-1 and TRBJ2-7, is KAGVTQTPRYLIKTRGQQVTLSCSPISGHRSVSWYQQTPGQGLQFLFEYFSETQRNKGNFPGRFSGRQFSNSRSEMNVSTLELGDSALYLCASSWQEEQYFGPGTRLTVT.

The chain has TRBV6-1 and TRBJ1-1; weak D call: TRBD1 (6 bases). V shed 5 bases and J shed 10 bases, with 11 bases lying between them. This CDR3 is 11 amino acids long. The germline gives CDR1 MNHNS, CDR2 SASEGT. Here the CDR3 reads CASSYTGIAFF. The CDR3 region has the DNA TGTGCCAGCAGTTATACAGGGATAGCTTTCTTT.

The V call is TRBV19, the J call TRBJ1-2; D not certain. The ends were cut back, 1 base at V and 4 bases at J, with 10 bases in the middle. This CDR3 has 14 residues. Germline CDR1 and CDR2: LNHDA and SQIVND (reference sequence). The chain's CDR3 is CASSIVAPSYGYTF. The CDR3 DNA sequence: TGTGCCAGTAGTATAGTGGCCCCGAGCTATGGCTACACCTTC.

The chain is built from TRBV6-5 and TRBJ2-1; 7 bases are shared with TRBD2. With V trimmed by 3 bases and J by 0 bases, 5 bases remained unmatched. The CDR3 totals 16 residues. Germline V CDR1 and CDR2: MNHEY, SVGAGI. As DNA, the CDR3 is TGTGCCAGCAGTTATTCCGCGGGGGTCTCCTACAATGAGCAGTTCTTC. It codes for CASSYSAGVSYNEQFF.

The chain is built from TRBV15 and TRBJ2-1, with D tentatively TRBD2 (5 bases). The ends were cut back, 3 bases at V and 4 bases at J, with 16 bases in the middle. Germline loops: CDR1 LNHNV, CDR2 YYDKDF (reference sequence). This CDR3 contains 16 residues. DNA of the CDR3: TGTGCCACCAGCAGCCCGGACGGGGTTTTTTACAATGAGCAGTTCTTC. Translation gives CATSSPDGVFYNEQFF. Complete variable domain (other parts from reference TRBV15 and TRBJ2-1): DAMVIQNPRYQVTQFGKPVTLSCSQTLNHNVMYWYQQKSSQAPKLLFHYYDKDFNNEADTPDNFQSRRPNTSFCFLDIRSPGLGDTAMYLCATSSPDGVFYNEQFFGPGTRLTVL.

J is TRBJ2-7 and V is TRBV5-1; TRBD1 matches 9 bases. The CDR3 consists of 15 residues. Losses at the gene ends were 4 bases for V and 3 bases for J; bases not matched to a gene: 8. CDR1 is SGHRS and CDR2 is YFSETQ in the germline V gene. CDR3 region: CASSITGGEFYEQYF. The CDR3 bases are TGCGCCAGCAGCATTACAGGGGGCGAGTTCTACGAGCAGTACTTC. Supplemented by reference TRBV5-1 and TRBJ2-7, the full variable domain reads KAGVTQTPRYLIKTRGQQVTLSCSPISGHRSVSWYQQTPGQGLQFLFEYFSETQRNKGNFPGRFSGRQFSNSRSEMNVSTLELGDSALYLCASSITGGEFYEQYFGPGTRLTVT.